These T cell receptor beta chains were read from a single sample in a study of PD-1 blockade in classical Hodgkin lymphoma. Here immunoSEQ multiplex PCR was the method, and the copy in TCRdb shows in-frame clones only, minus some. The data show 35,000 to 45,000 clones, with roughly 78% seen just once and approximately 3% held by the top ten. The sequenced sample was peripheral blood mononuclear cells (PBMCs), obtained before the second cycle of nivolumab. The source of these receptors is a human donor with classical Hodgkin lymphoma. CDR3s include the opening cysteine and the closing phenylalanine or tryptophan. Each record gives: clone size, CDR3 length, V gene, D gene, J gene, CDR3 protein, CDR3 DNA. D genes are given only for firm matches. A row's size may be missing; if present it is once, few, many or a size class.

>-|13|TRBV6-6|TRBD1|TRBJ1-2
CASSLTGNYGYTF
TGTGCCAGCAGTTTGACAGGGAACTATGGCTACACCTTC
>-|15|TRBV7-7|-|TRBJ2-5
CASSSRGGYQETQYF
TGTGCCAGCAGCTCCAGGGGGGGGTACCAAGAGACCCAGTACTTC
>once|19|TRBV5-6|-|TRBJ1-6
CASSLVRGPSGSYNSPLHF
TGTGCCAGCAGCTTGGTTAGGGGCCCCAGTGGCTCCTATAATTCACCCCTCCACTTT
>-|14|TRBV19|-|TRBJ2-7
CASSAGEGTYEQYF
TGTGCCAGTAGCGCCGGAGAGGGAACCTACGAGCAGTACTTC
>-|14|TRBV9|TRBD2|TRBJ2-1
CASSASGAYNEQFF
TGTGCCAGCAGCGCTAGCGGAGCCTACAATGAGCAGTTCTTC
>-|15|TRBV7-2|TRBD2|TRBJ2-3
CASSTLAGATDTQYF
TGTGCCAGCAGCACACTAGCGGGGGCCACAGATACGCAGTATTTT
>-|15|TRBV7-9|-|TRBJ2-3
CASSLDTPRADTQYF
TGTGCCAGCAGCTTAGACACCCCGAGGGCGGATACGCAGTATTTT
>medium-sized|15|TRBV4-3|-|TRBJ1-6
CASSPSKGHNSPLHF
TGCGCCAGCAGCCCCTCAAAGGGGCACAATTCACCCCTCCACTTT
>-|16|TRBV7-9|-|TRBJ1-1
CASSRQQGYKDTEAFF
TGTGCCAGCAGCCGTCAGCAGGGGTACAAGGACACTGAAGCTTTCTTT
>-|15|TRBV19|-|TRBJ1-3
CASSIGGASGNTIYF
TGTGCCAGTAGTATAGGAGGGGCCTCTGGAAACACCATATATTTT